The source of this T cell receptor (beta chain) is a study of shared T cell receptors in the human thymus. Sequencing used immunoSEQ multiplex PCR; TCRdb keeps in-frame clones, though not all of them. The sample carries hundreds of thousands of clones, roughly 74% recorded once. V shed 7 bases, J shed 2 bases, and the junction held 8 bases outside the gene matches. The germline CDR1 and CDR2 sequences are LNHDA and SQIVND (reference sequence). The CDR3 covers 14 residues. These records were also assigned to another study, of human thymus T cells.

The receptor comes from a boy under two years old with a congenital heart defect. Sequences were obtained from thymocytes. The chain combines TRBV19 with TRBJ2-7; TRBD2 agrees at 7 bases. The CDR3 sequence: CASIPAGVAYEQYF. The DNA for the CDR3 is TGTGCCAGTATCCCGGCGGGGGTGGCCTACGAGCAGTACTTC.